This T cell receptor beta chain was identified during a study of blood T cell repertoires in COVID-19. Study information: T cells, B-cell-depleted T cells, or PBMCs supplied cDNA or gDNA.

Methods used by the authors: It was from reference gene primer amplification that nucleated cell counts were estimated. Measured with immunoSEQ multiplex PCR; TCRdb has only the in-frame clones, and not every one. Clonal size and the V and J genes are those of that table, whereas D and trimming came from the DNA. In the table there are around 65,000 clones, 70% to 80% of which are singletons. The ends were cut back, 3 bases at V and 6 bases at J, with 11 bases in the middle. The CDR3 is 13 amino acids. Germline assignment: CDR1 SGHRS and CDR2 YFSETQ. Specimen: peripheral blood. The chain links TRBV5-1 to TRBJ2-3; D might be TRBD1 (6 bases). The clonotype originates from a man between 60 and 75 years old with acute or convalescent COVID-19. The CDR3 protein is CASSSTDRDTQYF. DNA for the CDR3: TGCGCCAGCAGCTCGACCGACAGGGATACGCAGTATTTT.